One and the same sample provided the 28 T cell receptor beta chains below, sequenced in a study of CD8 T cells in Susac syndrome. Random hexamers were used to reverse transcribe roughly 0.45 to 1 ug of RNA. TCRdb fed the immunoSEQ multiplex PCR reads into MiXCR, producing one record per CDR3 protein. Of roughly 130,000 distinct CDR3 sequences listed, around 96% are singletons. Material for sequencing was CD4+ T cells from PBMCs. All receptors come from a human donor in good health.

The chain couples TRBV20-1 to TRBJ2-5, with 8 bases identical to TRBD1. The CDR3 has 15 amino acids. The germline V gene has CDR1 DFQATT and CDR2 SNEGSKA (reference sequence). V gave up 6 bases and J gave up 4 bases; unmatched junction bases: 13. CDR3 region: CSATKGGQVGETQYF. The CDR3 DNA is TGCAGTGCCACAAAGGGGGGACAGGTGGGAGAGACCCAGTACTTC.

The chain joins TRBV5-1 to TRBJ2-7; D is unresolved. Trimming shortened V by 2 bases and J by 2 bases, and 11 bases separated the two germline ends. The CDR3 loop spans 14 amino acids. Germline CDR1 is SGHRS and CDR2 is YFSETQ. The CDR3 DNA reads as TGCGCCAGCAGCTTAACAGTAGCCGCCTACGAGCAGTACTTC. Protein sequence: CASSLTVAAYEQYF.

The chain recombines TRBV2 with TRBJ2-3; D call uncertain. The V end was cut by 7 bases, the J end by 2 bases, with 7 bases between. Germline V CDR1 and CDR2: SNHLY, FYNNEI. This CDR3 has 12 residues. The CDR3 protein is CASTMNTDTQYF. CDR3 DNA: TGTGCCAGCACCATGAACACAGATACGCAGTATTTT.

This rearrangement joins TRBV5-4 to TRBJ2-1, with 9 bases identical to TRBD2. This CDR3 is built from 13 residues. The J segment lost 9 bases and the V segment lost 4 bases, leaving 5 bases of the junction unmatched. Germline loops: CDR1 SGHNT, CDR2 YYREEE (reference sequence). The DNA of the CDR3 is TGTGCCAGCAGCATTAGCGGGAGCCCTGAGCAGTTCTTC. It yields the protein CASSISGSPEQFF.

This chain connects TRBV3-1 to TRBJ2-1; 15 positions agree with TRBD2. In germline, CDR1 is LGHDT, CDR2 YNNKEL (reference sequence). The CDR3 sequence is 14 residues long. Germline trimming cut 8 bases from V and 7 bases from J; bases unmatched to any gene: 3. CDR3 coding DNA: TGTGCCAGCGGGACTAGCGGGAGGAGTAATGAGCAGTTCTTC. It yields the protein CASGTSGRSNEQFF.

The rearrangement links TRBV24-1 to TRBJ2-3; D is unclear. The CDR3 has 13 residues. V lost 5 bases, J lost 6 bases, and 11 bases lay in between. CDR1 and CDR2 from the germline V gene are KGHDR and SFDVKD. DNA of the CDR3: TGTGCCACCAGTGGGCAGCCTCCGGATACGCAGTATTTT. Encoded protein: CATSGQPPDTQYF.

This chain uses TRBV30 with TRBJ2-1; the D is unclear. Between the trimmed V and J ends, which lost 0 bases and 10 bases, there was a span of 7 bases. The CDR3 loop spans 11 amino acids. Per germline, CDR1 GTSNPN and CDR2 SVGIG (reference sequence). The CDR3 protein is CAWSVQREQFF. CDR3 sequence (DNA): TGTGCCTGGAGTGTCCAACGGGAGCAGTTCTTC.

V gene TRBV28 combines with J gene TRBJ1-5; D is possibly TRBD1 (5 bases). The CDR3 loop spans 14 amino acids. The V gene lost 6 bases and the J gene lost 6 bases, with 15 bases spanning the gap. Germline CDR1 and CDR2: MDHEN and SYDVKM. DNA for the CDR3: TGTGCCAGCAGCCGGGACGGGACCAGTCAGCCCCAGCATTTT. As protein: CASSRDGTSQPQHF.

This clonotype appeared a single time. V usage is TRBV29-1 and J usage is TRBJ2-3, with D hard to call. The CDR3 runs 12 residues. V gave up 8 bases and J gave up 0 bases, with 9 bases separating them. CDR1 is SQVTM and CDR2 is ANQGSEA in the germline V gene. Here the CDR3 reads CSIPSSTDTQYF. Here the CDR3 DNA reads TGCAGCATCCCCTCTAGCACAGATACGCAGTATTTT.

CDR3 protein: CASTSTGGDYGYTF. The DNA of the CDR3 is TGTGCCAGCACCTCCACAGGGGGCGATTATGGCTACACCTTC. This chain links TRBV7-2 with TRBJ1-2, with 9 bases identical to TRBD1. V gave up 7 bases and J gave up 5 bases; unmatched junction bases: 8. The CDR3 covers 14 residues. The germline V gene encodes CDR1 SGHTA and CDR2 FQGNSA.

V is TRBV2 and J is TRBJ1-3; D is uncertain. V dropped 6 bases and J dropped 1 base, with 10 bases sitting between them. Germline CDR1 and CDR2: SNHLY and FYNNEI. The CDR3 loop spans 14 amino acids. CDR3 DNA sequence: TGTGCCAGCAGCTTAGGGAAGTCTGGAAACACCATATATTTT. Translated, it gives CASSLGKSGNTIYF.

V is TRBV7-9 and J is TRBJ2-7, with D perhaps assigned TRBD1 or TRBD2 (6 bases each). CDR3 size: 17 residues. Trimming pared 4 bases from V and 3 bases from J, leaving 22 bases between. Germline V lookup: CDR1 SEHNR, CDR2 FQNEAQ (reference sequence). This chain's CDR3 is CASSSKGGEGPFYEQYF. The DNA for the CDR3 is TGTGCCAGCAGCTCTAAGGGGGGAGAGGGGCCTTTCTACGAGCAGTACTTC.

The genes are TRBV20-1 and TRBJ2-3; a weak D match, TRBD2 (5 bases). V was pared by 5 bases and J by 6 bases, with 15 bases between. Germline CDR1 and CDR2: DFQATT and SNEGSKA (reference sequence). There are 13 residues in the CDR3. The CDR3 DNA sequence: TGCAGTGCTCGCGGGCTAGGAGGCGATACGCAGTATTTT. Residues: CSARGLGGDTQYF.

The chain is built from TRBV5-1 and TRBJ2-5, with D maybe TRBD2 (5 bases). Germline V gives CDR1 SGHRS, CDR2 YFSETQ. This CDR3 spans 14 amino acids. Trimming removed 7 bases at V and 0 bases at J, with 13 bases between. The CDR3 spells CASAASGNQETQYF. CDR3 in DNA: TGCGCCAGCGCCGCATCGGGGAACCAAGAGACCCAGTACTTC.

The chain is built from TRBV7-8 and TRBJ2-2; D possibly corresponds to TRBD2 (6 bases). Trimming took off 5 bases at V and 4 bases at J, with 17 bases between the two ends. Germline V CDR1 and CDR2: SGHVS, FQNEAQ. The CDR3 sequence is 16 residues long. CDR3 bases: TGTGCCAGCAGCCTCCGGGGAGGACTGATCACCGGGGAGCTGTTTTTT. Protein sequence: CASSLRGGLITGELFF.

The chain employs TRBV20-1 and TRBJ1-1, with D unresolved. This CDR3 comprises 10 residues. Germline CDR1 is DFQATT and CDR2 is SNEGSKA (reference sequence). Trimming took off 6 bases at V and 7 bases at J, with 9 bases between the two ends. As DNA, the CDR3 is TGCAGTGCCCTCAGTCGTGAAGCTTTCTTT. Residues: CSALSREAFF.

The CDR3 protein is CATSERLDSSYNEQFF. DNA of the CDR3: TGTGCCACCAGCGAAAGACTAGACAGCTCCTACAATGAGCAGTTCTTC. The chain links TRBV15 to TRBJ2-1, with D possibly TRBD2 on 6 matching bases. This CDR3 spans 16 amino acids. V was pared by 5 bases and J by 0 bases, with 14 bases between. CDR1 is LNHNV and CDR2 is YYDKDF in the germline V gene (reference sequence). The entire variable domain, with the rest obtained from reference TRBV15 and TRBJ2-1, is as follows: DAMVIQNPRYQVTQFGKPVTLSCSQTLNHNVMYWYQQKSSQAPKLLFHYYDKDFNNEADTPDNFQSRRPNTSFCFLDIRSPGLGDTAMYLCATSERLDSSYNEQFFGPGTRLTVL.

This clonotype was picked up a small number of times. The chain links TRBV3-1 to TRBJ1-1, with unresolved D. V was shortened by 0 bases and J by 4 bases, with 9 bases between the two germline ends. The CDR3 is 14 amino acids. Germline lookup yields CDR1 LGHDT and CDR2 YNNKEL (reference sequence). CDR3 sequence (DNA): TGTGCCAGCAGCCAAGAGGGGATCGGCACTGAAGCTTTCTTT. Translation: CASSQEGIGTEAFF.

The chain uses TRBV3-1 and TRBJ2-1, with D possibly TRBD2 on 7 matching bases. Trimming removed 11 bases at V and 9 bases at J, with 20 bases between. The CDR3 contains 13 residues. CDR1 and CDR2 from the germline V gene are LGHDT and YNNKEL (reference sequence). As DNA, the CDR3 is TGTGCCTCCTCGGGGGGCCCCATACGTGAGCAGTTCTTC. This encodes CASSGGPIREQFF.

This chain joins TRBV2 and TRBJ2-5, with D perhaps TRBD1 or TRBD2 (5 bases each). Germline CDR1 reads SNHLY; CDR2 reads FYNNEI. Trimming pared 9 bases from V and 2 bases from J, leaving 10 bases between. The CDR3 contains 12 residues. The CDR3 nucleotides are TGTGCCAGTGGGACGTATCAAGAGACCCAGTACTTC. Translating it yields CASGTYQETQYF.

DNA for the CDR3: TGCAGTGCTGGCCTCTCCGTGGGACTACTGGGTGGGAATGAGCAGTTCTTC. Translated: CSAGLSVGLLGGNEQFF. This chain links TRBV20-1 with TRBJ2-1, with 7 bases identical to TRBD2. CDR3 length: 17 amino acids. Trimming at V came to 5 bases and at J to 7 bases, leaving 20 bases not matched to a gene. CDR1 DFQATT and CDR2 SNEGSKA come from the germline V gene (reference sequence).

The chain carries TRBV6-5 and TRBJ2-1; TRBD2 aligns across 7 bases. Germline CDR1 and CDR2: MNHEY and SVGAGI. The V segment lost 4 bases and the J segment 5 bases; nucleotides outside the gene matches: 11. The CDR3 has 16 amino acids. CDR3 region: CASSSTKAGLNNEQFF. In nucleotides, the CDR3 is TGTGCCAGCAGTTCCACCAAGGCGGGACTAAACAATGAGCAGTTCTTC.

The V gene is TRBV19, the J gene TRBJ2-4; tentatively, D is TRBD1 (6 bases). V was cut by 6 bases and J by 1 base, with 16 bases left in between. Germline-derived CDR1 and CDR2 are LNHDA and SQIVND (reference sequence). The CDR3 covers 16 residues. The CDR3 sequence is CASSDLLRGAKNIQYF. DNA for the CDR3: TGTGCCAGTAGCGACCTTCTTAGGGGGGCCAAAAACATTCAGTACTTC. The variable domain in full, completed from reference TRBV19 and TRBJ2-4, reads DGGITQSPKYLFRKEGQNVTLSCEQNLNHDAMYWYRQDPGQGLRLIYYSQIVNDFQKGDIAEGYSVSREKKESFPLTVTSAQKNPTAFYLCASSDLLRGAKNIQYFGAGTRLSVL.

The V call is TRBV24-1, the J call TRBJ2-5; possibly TRBD1 for D (6 bases). Germline-derived CDR1 and CDR2 are KGHDR and SFDVKD. The CDR3 runs to 16 residues. V shed 3 bases and J shed 6 bases, with 19 bases lying between them. The CDR3 bases are TGTGCCACCAGTGATCCACAGGGAGACCAGCGGAAGACCCAGTACTTC. It encodes CATSDPQGDQRKTQYF.

The J gene is TRBJ2-1, the V gene TRBV5-1; 14 bases fit TRBD2. V dropped 0 bases and J dropped 7; count of bases not matched to a gene: 3. This CDR3 contains 16 residues. Germline V CDR1 and CDR2: SGHRS, YFSETQ. The CDR3 reads CASSLATSGRGNEQFF. DNA of the CDR3: TGCGCCAGCAGCTTGGCGACTAGCGGGAGGGGGAATGAGCAGTTCTTC.

The chain links TRBV29-1 to TRBJ2-7; D unresolved. CDR1 and CDR2 (germline): SQVTM, ANQGSEA. The length of the CDR3 is 13 residues. The V and J ends lost 4 bases and 1 base respectively, with 11 bases between them. The CDR3 region has the DNA TGCAGCGTTGTAGTAGGGTTATCCTACGAGCAGTACTTC. Amino acid sequence: CSVVVGLSYEQYF.

V usage is TRBV7-9 and J usage is TRBJ2-1; D not resolved. CDR3 length: 13 amino acids. The V gene lost 1 base and the J gene lost 6 bases, with 7 bases spanning the gap. Germline V gives CDR1 SEHNR, CDR2 FQNEAQ (reference sequence). CDR3 DNA sequence: TGTGCCAGCAGCTTAGTCCTCTCCAATGAGCAGTTCTTC. Amino acid sequence: CASSLVLSNEQFF. The full variable domain, rest sourced from reference TRBV7-9 and TRBJ2-1, is DTGVSQNPRHKITKRGQNVTFRCDPISEHNRLYWYRQTLGQGPEFLTYFQNEAQLEKSRLLSDRFSAERPKGSFSTLEIQRTEQGDSAMYLCASSLVLSNEQFFGPGTRLTVL.

The chain is built from TRBV6-5 and TRBJ2-6; D is possibly TRBD2 (5 bases). CDR3 length equals 13 residues. V shed 8 bases and J shed 9 bases, with 14 bases lying between them. CDR1 and CDR2 (germline): MNHEY, SVGAGI. CDR3 protein: CASLLPGGNVLTF. The CDR3 nucleotides read TGTGCCAGCCTATTGCCCGGAGGCAACGTCCTGACTTTC.